The T cell receptor (beta chain) under discussion was sequenced for a study of a mutant IDH1 vaccine in newly diagnosed glioma. The sample's time point: week 11, during vaccination. Doses of 300 ug of mutant IDH1 20-mer peptide were given with topical imiquimod. The CDR3 has 15 residues. V dropped 0 bases and J dropped 2 bases, with 10 bases sitting between them. The V gene's germline CDR1 is MGHRA and CDR2 YSYEKL. Measured with immunoSEQ multiplex PCR; TCRdb has only the in-frame clones, and not every one. Altogether some 54,000 clones are present, 90% to 95% being singletons, with the ten largest covering roughly 2.3%. About this clone: The antigen remains unidentified. Other DNA sequences in the same sample also yield this CDR3.

V is TRBV4-1 and J is TRBJ2-5; perhaps TRBD2 as D (5 bases). The specimen comprised PBMCs, sampled from a glioma patient whose treatment included an IDH1 peptide vaccine. The TCR originated in a man between 45 and 60 years old with glioma. CDR3 in DNA: TGCGCCAGCAGCCAAGAGGCGAGACTACAAGAGACCCAGTACTTC. Its translation is CASSQEARLQETQYF.